This section outlines one T cell receptor (beta chain) sequence together with its context. This CDR3 comprises 13 residues. Germline CDR1 is GTSNPN and CDR2 is SVGIG (reference sequence). V lost 0 bases to trimming and J lost 4 bases, with 10 bases between them. CDR3-region Arm-PCR and iRepertoire HTBI primers produced the TCR beta libraries. TCRdb ran MiXCR on the multiplex PCR reads and lists one entry per CDR3 protein. Of 410,000 or so distinct CDR3 sequences in the sample, 14% to 15% were seen once. These data belong to a study of regulatory T cells in long-lasting Graves disease. Described time point: newly diagnosed GD, antithyroid drugs for less than 3 months. Extracted PBMC RNA gave rise to the TCR library. These same records also appear under a second study, on T cells in Graves' hyperthyroidism and ophthalmopathy. That work contributes: Model-based prediction identified ophthalmopathy a median around 6.5 months prior to its onset.

V is TRBV30 and J is TRBJ2-7; TRBD2 is a possible D gene (6 bases). Sequenced material: peripheral blood mononuclear cells (PBMCs), taken at new diagnosis, from a patient treated with antithyroid drugs. The clonotype was recovered from a woman in her 30s with Graves disease. The CDR3 DNA reads TGTGCCTGGAGTGTCGGGGCGGGATACGAGCAGTACTTC. It translates to CAWSVGAGYEQYF.